This TCR beta chain was found in a study of T cell responses to AZD1222 COVID-19 vaccine. General study points: Clonal diversity was possibly underestimated; the donors were predominantly white British and more often female.

TCRdb's table, derived via immunoSEQ multiplex PCR, lists solely in-frame clones and lacks some. Of about 140,000 clones listed, about 90% are singletons. The CDR3 is 14 residues long. Germline V gene data show CDR1 as SGHKS and CDR2 as YYEKEE (reference sequence). V shed 4 bases, J shed 0 bases, and the junction held 2 bases outside the gene matches. In this sample, this clone turned up once. Its specificity is unknown. The receptor's source is an adult in good health. J is TRBJ2-5 and V is TRBV5-5; 8 nucleotides match TRBD2. Sequencing used peripheral blood, obtained on day 0 of AZD1222 vaccination. For the CDR3, the DNA is TGTGCCAGCAGCGTAGCGGGGTACCAAGAGACCCAGTACTTC. The encoded protein is CASSVAGYQETQYF.